The sample holds many counts of the clone carrying this T cell receptor (beta chain). Its antigen is unidentified. This record comes from a study of early T cells in non-severe SARS-CoV-2 infection. Study information: The chains were unpaired, and the sequenced material was bulk RNA from unsorted whole blood. Study results and limitations: There was a bias toward anti-spike CD8 responses in VDJdb matching, which missed private and CD4 specificities.

V was pared by 2 bases and J by 9 bases, with 13 bases between. Per germline, CDR1 SGHTA and CDR2 FQGNSA. The CDR3 is 13 amino acids. Individual cDNA molecules were tagged with unique molecular identifiers, the study reported. One entry per CDR3 protein results from TCRdb running MiXCR on the 5' RACE reads. In the table there are 75,000 to 80,000 distinct CDR3 sequences, approximately 11% of which are singletons. This chain links TRBV7-2 with TRBJ1-1; D uncertain. The origin of this receptor is an adult who was a healthcare worker with PCR-confirmed SARS-CoV-2 infection or an uninfected control (not recorded which). Source: whole blood, taken at baseline. Here the CDR3 DNA reads TGTGCCAGCAGCTTACGACCCGTAGGGAAAGCTTTCTTT. Protein: CASSLRPVGKAFF.